These 5 T cell receptor beta chains were sequenced from one sample in a study of T cell responses to AZD1222 COVID-19 vaccine. Clones were sequenced by immunoSEQ multiplex PCR, and TCRdb holds only the in-frame ones, with some missing. Here the sample spans around 130,000 clones, roughly 90% being singletons. Specimen: peripheral blood, collected on day 0 of AZD1222 vaccination. The receptor source for this set is an adult in good health.

The chain has TRBV7-9 and TRBJ2-2, with D unresolved. Germline-derived CDR1 and CDR2 are SEHNR and FQNEAQ (reference sequence). V lost 5 bases, J lost 2 bases, and 9 bases lay in between. This CDR3 has 14 residues. CDR3 in amino acids: CASSGDPNTGELFF. Written as DNA, the CDR3 is TGTGCCAGCAGCGGCGACCCAAACACCGGGGAGCTGTTTTTT.

The chain recombines TRBV6-5 with TRBJ2-7; TRBD1 might be the D (5 bases). Per germline, CDR1 MNHEY and CDR2 SVGAGI. V was pared by 10 bases and J by 7 bases, with 17 bases between. The CDR3 sequence is 12 residues long. The CDR3 sequence is CATWGGPWEQYF. In nucleotides, the CDR3 is TGTGCCACCTGGGGCGGACCCTGGGAGCAGTACTTC.

The genes are TRBV28 and TRBJ1-2, with TRBD1 identical over 8 bases. CDR1 and CDR2 from the germline V gene are MDHEN and SYDVKM. After removal of 2 bases from V and 4 bases from J, the junction contained 9 bases not matched to a gene. CDR3 length: 16 amino acids. The CDR3 nucleotides read TGTGCCAGCAGTTTACCCGGCAGGGGGCTAGGCTATGGCTACACCTTC. Its protein product is CASSLPGRGLGYGYTF.

J is TRBJ1-3 and V is TRBV5-8; D remains unclear. This CDR3 spans 15 amino acids. The germline CDR1 and CDR2 sequences are SGHTS and YDEGEE. Deletions cut 2 bases from V and 0 bases from J, with 9 bases between. In nucleotides, the CDR3 is TGTGCCAGCAGCTTCGGGGAGTTCTCTGGAAACACCATATATTTT. The encoded protein is CASSFGEFSGNTIYF.

V and J are TRBV2 and TRBJ2-1, with D possibly being TRBD1 (6 bases). Trimming took off 10 bases at V and 2 bases at J, with 24 bases between the two ends. Germline CDR1 is SNHLY and CDR2 is FYNNEI. The length of the CDR3 is 17 residues. In DNA form, the CDR3 reads TGTGCCACCCTCCGGACAGCTTCTGTTTTGGCCTACAATGAGCAGTTCTTC. Protein: CATLRTASVLAYNEQFF.